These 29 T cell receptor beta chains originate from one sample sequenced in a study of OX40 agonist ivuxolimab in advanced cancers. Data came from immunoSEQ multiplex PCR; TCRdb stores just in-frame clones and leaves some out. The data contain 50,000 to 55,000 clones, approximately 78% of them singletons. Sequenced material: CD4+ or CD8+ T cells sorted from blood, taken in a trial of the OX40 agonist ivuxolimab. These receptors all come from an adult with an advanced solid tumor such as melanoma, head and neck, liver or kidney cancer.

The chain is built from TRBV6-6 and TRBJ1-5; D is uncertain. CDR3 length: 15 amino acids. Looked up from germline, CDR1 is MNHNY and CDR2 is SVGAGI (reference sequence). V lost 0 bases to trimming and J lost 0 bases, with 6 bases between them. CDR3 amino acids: CASSYSTDSNQPQHF. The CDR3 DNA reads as TGTGCCAGCAGTTACTCCACAGATAGCAATCAGCCCCAGCATTTT.

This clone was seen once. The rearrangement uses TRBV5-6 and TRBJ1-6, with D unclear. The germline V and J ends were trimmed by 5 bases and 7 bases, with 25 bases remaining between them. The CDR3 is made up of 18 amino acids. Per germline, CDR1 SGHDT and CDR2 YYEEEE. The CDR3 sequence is CASSLSLRAGGWNSPLHF. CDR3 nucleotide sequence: TGTGCCAGCAGTCTGTCGTTGAGGGCGGGAGGTTGGAATTCACCCCTCCACTTT.

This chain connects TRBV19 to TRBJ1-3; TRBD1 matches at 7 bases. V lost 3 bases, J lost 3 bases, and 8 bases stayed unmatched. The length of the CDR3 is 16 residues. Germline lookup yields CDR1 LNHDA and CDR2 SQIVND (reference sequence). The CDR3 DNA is TGTGCCAGTAGTATTGATACAGGGGCGCGTGGAAACACCATATATTTT. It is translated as CASSIDTGARGNTIYF.

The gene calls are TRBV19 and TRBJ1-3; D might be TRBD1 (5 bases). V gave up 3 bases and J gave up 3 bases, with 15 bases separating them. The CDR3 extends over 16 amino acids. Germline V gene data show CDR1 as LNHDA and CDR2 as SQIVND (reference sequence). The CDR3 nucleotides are TGTGCCAGTAGTATCCTATCGCAGGGCTTTGGAAACACCATATATTTT. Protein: CASSILSQGFGNTIYF.

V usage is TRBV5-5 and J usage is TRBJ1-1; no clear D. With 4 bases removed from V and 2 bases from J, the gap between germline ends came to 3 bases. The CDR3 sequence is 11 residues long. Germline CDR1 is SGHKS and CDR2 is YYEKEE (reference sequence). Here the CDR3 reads CASSENTEAFF. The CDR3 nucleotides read TGTGCCAGCAGCGAAAACACTGAAGCTTTCTTT.

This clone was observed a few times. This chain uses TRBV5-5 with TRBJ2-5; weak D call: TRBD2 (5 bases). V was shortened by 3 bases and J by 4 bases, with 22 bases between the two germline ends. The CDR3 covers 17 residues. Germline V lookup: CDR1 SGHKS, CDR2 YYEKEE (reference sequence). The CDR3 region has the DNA TGTGCCAGCAGCTCCCAAGCGGTCACGGTAGTGGGAGAGACCCAGTACTTC. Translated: CASSSQAVTVVGETQYF.

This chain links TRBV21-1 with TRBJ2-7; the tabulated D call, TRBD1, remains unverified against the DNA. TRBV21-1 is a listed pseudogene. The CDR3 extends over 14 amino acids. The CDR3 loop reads CASSSRDRGHEQYF. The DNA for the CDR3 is TGTGCCAGCAGCTCCCGGGACAGGGGCCACGAGCAGTACTTC.

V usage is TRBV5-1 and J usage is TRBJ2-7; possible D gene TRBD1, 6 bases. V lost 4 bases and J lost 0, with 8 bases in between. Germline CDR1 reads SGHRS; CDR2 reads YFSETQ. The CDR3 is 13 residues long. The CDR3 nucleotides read TGCGCCAGCAGCCAGGGGTTCTCCTACGAGCAGTACTTC. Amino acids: CASSQGFSYEQYF.

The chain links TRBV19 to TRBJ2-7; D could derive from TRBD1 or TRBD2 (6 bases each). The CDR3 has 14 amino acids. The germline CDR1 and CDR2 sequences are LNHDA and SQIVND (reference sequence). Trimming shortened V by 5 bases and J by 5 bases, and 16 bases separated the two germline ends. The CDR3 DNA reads TGTGCCAGTAGTCCACCGGGGGCTTTTAACGAGCAGTACTTC. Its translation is CASSPPGAFNEQYF.

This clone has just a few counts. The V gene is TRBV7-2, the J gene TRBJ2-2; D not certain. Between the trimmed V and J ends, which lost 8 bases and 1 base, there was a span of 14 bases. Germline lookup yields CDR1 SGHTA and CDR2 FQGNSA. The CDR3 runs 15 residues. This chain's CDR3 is CASWTGPGNTGELFF. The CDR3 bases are TGTGCCAGCTGGACCGGCCCGGGGAACACCGGGGAGCTGTTTTTT.

CDR3 in DNA: TGTGCCAGCAGTGTAAGCGGGGGGGCTTTAGAGACCCAGTACTTC. Translating it yields CASSVSGGALETQYF. The J gene is TRBJ2-5, the V gene TRBV6-1; 10 nucleotides align to TRBD2. Looked up from germline, CDR1 is MNHNS and CDR2 is SASEGT. There are 15 residues in the CDR3. J lost 4 bases, V lost 4 bases, and 6 bases had no gene match.

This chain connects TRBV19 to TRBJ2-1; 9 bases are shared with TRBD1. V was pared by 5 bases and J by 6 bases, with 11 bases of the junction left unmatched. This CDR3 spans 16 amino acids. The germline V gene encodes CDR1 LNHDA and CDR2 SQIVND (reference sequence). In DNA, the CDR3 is TGTGCCAGTAGTGGGCGGGCCGGGACAGGGTTCAATGAGCAGTTCTTC. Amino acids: CASSGRAGTGFNEQFF.

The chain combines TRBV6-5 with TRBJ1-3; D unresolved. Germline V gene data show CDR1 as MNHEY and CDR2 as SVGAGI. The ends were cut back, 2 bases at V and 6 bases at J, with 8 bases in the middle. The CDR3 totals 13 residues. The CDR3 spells CASSYGHLNTIYF. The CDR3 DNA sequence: TGTGCCAGCAGTTACGGTCATCTAAACACCATATATTTT.

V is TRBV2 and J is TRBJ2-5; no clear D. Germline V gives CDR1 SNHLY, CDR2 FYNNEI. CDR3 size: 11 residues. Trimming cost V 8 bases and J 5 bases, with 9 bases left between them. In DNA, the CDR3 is TGTGCCAGCGATTTCCGGGAGACCCAGTACTTC. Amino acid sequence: CASDFRETQYF. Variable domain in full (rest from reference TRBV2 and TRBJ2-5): EPEVTQTPSHQVTQMGQEVILRCVPISNHLYFYWYRQILGQKVEFLVSFYNNEISEKSEIFDDQFSVERPDGSNFTLKIRSTKLEDSAMYFCASDFRETQYFGPGTRLLVL.

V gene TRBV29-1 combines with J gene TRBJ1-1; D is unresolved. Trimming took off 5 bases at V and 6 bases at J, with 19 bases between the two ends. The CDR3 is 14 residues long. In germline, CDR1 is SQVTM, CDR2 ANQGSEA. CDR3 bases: TGCAGCGTTTCCGCAGCGGACCGGGTCTCTGAAGCTTTCTTT. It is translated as CSVSAADRVSEAFF.

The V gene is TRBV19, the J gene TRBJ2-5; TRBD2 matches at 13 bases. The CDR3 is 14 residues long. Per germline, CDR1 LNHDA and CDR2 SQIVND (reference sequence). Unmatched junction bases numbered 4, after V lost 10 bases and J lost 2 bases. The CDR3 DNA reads TGTGCCACCAGGACTAGCGGGGGTCAAGAGACCCAGTACTTC. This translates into CATRTSGGQETQYF.

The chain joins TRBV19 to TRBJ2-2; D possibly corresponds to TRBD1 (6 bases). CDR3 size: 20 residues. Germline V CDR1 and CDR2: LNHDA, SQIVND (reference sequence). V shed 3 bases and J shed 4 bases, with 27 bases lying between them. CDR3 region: CASSMGLYAVPDRTTGELFF. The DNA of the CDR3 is TGTGCCAGTAGTATGGGCCTTTACGCCGTCCCCGACAGGACCACCGGGGAGCTGTTTTTT.

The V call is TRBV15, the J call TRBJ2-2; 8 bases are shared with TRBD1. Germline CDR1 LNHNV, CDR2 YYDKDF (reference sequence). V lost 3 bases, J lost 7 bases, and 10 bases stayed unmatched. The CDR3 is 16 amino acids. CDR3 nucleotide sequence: TGTGCCACCAGCAGTCACCAGGGGGCGCGTGGCGGGGAGCTGTTTTTT. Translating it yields CATSSHQGARGGELFF.

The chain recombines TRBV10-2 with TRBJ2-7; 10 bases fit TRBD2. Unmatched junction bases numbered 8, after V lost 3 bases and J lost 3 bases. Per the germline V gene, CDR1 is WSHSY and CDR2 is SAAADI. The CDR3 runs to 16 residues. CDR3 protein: CASSELAGKRSYEQYF. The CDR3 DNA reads TGCGCCAGCAGTGAACTAGCGGGAAAGAGGAGCTACGAGCAGTACTTC.

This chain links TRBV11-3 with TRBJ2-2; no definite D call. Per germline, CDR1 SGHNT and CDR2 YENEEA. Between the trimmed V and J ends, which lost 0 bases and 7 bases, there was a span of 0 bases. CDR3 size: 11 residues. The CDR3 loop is CASSLDGELFF. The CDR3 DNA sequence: TGTGCCAGCAGCTTAGACGGGGAGCTGTTTTTT.

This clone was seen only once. Written as DNA, the CDR3 is TGTGCCAGCAGCCCCAGGGGAATCGCTGGAAACACCATATATTTT. Translated, it gives CASSPRGIAGNTIYF. The V call is TRBV7-9, the J call TRBJ1-3; D might be TRBD1 (6 bases). V was shortened by 5 bases and J by 2 bases, with 13 bases between the two germline ends. The germline V gene encodes CDR1 SEHNR and CDR2 FQNEAQ (reference sequence). The CDR3 spans 15 residues.

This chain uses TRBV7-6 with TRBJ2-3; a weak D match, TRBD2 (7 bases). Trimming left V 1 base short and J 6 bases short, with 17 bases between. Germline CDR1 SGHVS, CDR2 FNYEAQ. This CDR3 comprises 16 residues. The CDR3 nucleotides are TGTGCCAGCAGCTTAGGAGGTCGGGGGGCGTGGGATACGCAGTATTTT. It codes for CASSLGGRGAWDTQYF.

CDR3 DNA sequence: TGTGCCAGCAGTGATTTTGGACTCCCTAACACTGAAGCTTTCTTT. This sequence encodes CASSDFGLPNTEAFF. V is TRBV6-1 and J is TRBJ1-1; D gene ambiguous. The CDR3 length is 15 residues. The V gene's germline CDR1 is MNHNS and CDR2 SASEGT. Between the trimmed V and J ends, which lost 3 bases and 2 bases, there was a span of 13 bases.

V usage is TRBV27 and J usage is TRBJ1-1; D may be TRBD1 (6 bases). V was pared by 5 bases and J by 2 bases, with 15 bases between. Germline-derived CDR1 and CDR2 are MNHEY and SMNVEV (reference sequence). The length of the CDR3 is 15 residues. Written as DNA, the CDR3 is TGTGCCAGCAGTCCCCTTCCGACAGGAAACACTGAAGCTTTCTTT. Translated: CASSPLPTGNTEAFF.

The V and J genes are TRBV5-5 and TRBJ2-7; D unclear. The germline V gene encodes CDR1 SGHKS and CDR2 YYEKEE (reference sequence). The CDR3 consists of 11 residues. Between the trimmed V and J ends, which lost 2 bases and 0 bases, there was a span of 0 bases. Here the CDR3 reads CASSFSYEQYF. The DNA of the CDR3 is TGTGCCAGCAGCTTCTCCTACGAGCAGTACTTC.

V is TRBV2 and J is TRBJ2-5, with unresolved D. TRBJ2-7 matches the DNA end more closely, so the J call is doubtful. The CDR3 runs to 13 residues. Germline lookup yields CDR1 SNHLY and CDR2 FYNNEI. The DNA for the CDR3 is TGTGCCAGCAGTCGGGTATTGGGTTTCGAGCAGTACTTC. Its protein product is CASSRVLGFEQYF.

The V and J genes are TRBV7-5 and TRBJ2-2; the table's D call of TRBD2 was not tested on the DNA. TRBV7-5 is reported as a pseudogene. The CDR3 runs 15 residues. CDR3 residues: CVRSLDLENTGELFF. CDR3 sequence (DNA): TGTGTCAGAAGCTTAGACCTAGAGAACACCGGGGAGCTGTTTTTT.

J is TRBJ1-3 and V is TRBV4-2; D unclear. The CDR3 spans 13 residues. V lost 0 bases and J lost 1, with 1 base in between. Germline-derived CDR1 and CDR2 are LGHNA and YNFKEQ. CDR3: CASSQDSGNTIYF. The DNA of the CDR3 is TGTGCCAGCAGCCAAGATTCTGGAAACACCATATATTTT.

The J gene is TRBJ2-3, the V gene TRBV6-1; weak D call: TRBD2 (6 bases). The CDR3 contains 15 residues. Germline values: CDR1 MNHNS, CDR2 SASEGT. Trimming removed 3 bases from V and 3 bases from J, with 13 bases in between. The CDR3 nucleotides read TGTGCCAGCAGTGACTCTAGCGCTATTACAGATACGCAGTATTTT. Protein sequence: CASSDSSAITDTQYF.